These 6 T cell receptor beta chains originate from one sample sequenced in a study of blood T cell repertoires in COVID-19. Generated by immunoSEQ multiplex PCR, the TCRdb table keeps only in-frame clones and is missing some. The table records some 300,000 clones, 90% of them present only once. The source material was peripheral blood. The receptors originated from a woman between 40 and 50 years old with COVID-19, enrolled during active disease.

J is TRBJ2-1 and V is TRBV7-2; D is perhaps TRBD2 (6 bases). The germline V gene encodes CDR1 SGHTA and CDR2 FQGNSA. Trimming stripped 2 bases from V and 3 bases from J, with 11 bases between. The length of the CDR3 is 15 residues. The CDR3 is CASSLRSGDYNEQFF. CDR3 bases: TGTGCCAGCAGCTTACGTAGCGGAGACTACAATGAGCAGTTCTTC.

As to this clone: An end of the junction differs from the germline gene, which may be a read error. The gene calls are TRBV4-3 and TRBJ1-1, with D perhaps TRBD1 (6 bases). CDR1 is LGHNA and CDR2 is YSLEER in the germline V gene. The CDR3 sequence is 13 residues long. In DNA form, the CDR3 reads TGCGCCAGCAGCCAGGCTCGGGACACGGAAGCTTTCTTT. Protein product: CASSQARDTEAFF.

This chain connects TRBV7-8 to TRBJ1-1, with 7 bases matching TRBD1. CDR3 size: 16 residues. Unmatched junction bases numbered 13, after V lost 6 bases and J lost 3 bases. Germline V gene sequence: CDR1 SGHVS, CDR2 FQNEAQ. Written as DNA, the CDR3 is TGTGCCAGCAGGAAAACCGAGGGGGCCGGGGACACTGAAGCTTTCTTT. It translates to CASRKTEGAGDTEAFF.

The J gene is TRBJ1-2, the V gene TRBV27, with a weak D call TRBD1 (6 bases). Germline V CDR1 and CDR2: MNHEY, SMNVEV (reference sequence). V lost 5 bases and J 5 bases, leaving 15 bases between the germline ends. The CDR3 loop spans 14 amino acids. CDR3 nucleotide sequence: TGTGCCAGCAGTCCACGGGGGGGCGGGTATGGCTACACCTTC. Translated: CASSPRGGGYGYTF.

The chain joins TRBV7-2 to TRBJ2-7; perhaps TRBD2 as D (7 bases). V gave up 10 bases and J gave up 4 bases, with 20 bases separating them. This CDR3 comprises 14 residues. Germline lookup yields CDR1 SGHTA and CDR2 FQGNSA. The CDR3 loop is CATSGGGSEYEQYF. CDR3 nucleotides: TGTGCCACCTCCGGGGGCGGGAGTGAATACGAGCAGTACTTC.

This rearrangement joins TRBV30 to TRBJ1-2; 7 bases fit TRBD1. The CDR3 sequence is 13 residues long. Germline V gene lookup returns CDR1 GTSNPN and CDR2 SVGIG (reference sequence). Germline trimming cut 4 bases from V and 5 bases from J; bases unmatched to any gene: 7. The DNA of the CDR3 is TGTGCCTGGACTCCTTTACAGGGGTATGGCTACACCTTC. This sequence encodes CAWTPLQGYGYTF.